This T cell receptor beta chain came from a study of blood T cells in healthy people across ages. Study details: About one barcoded TCR beta cDNA was captured per two T cells.

Alongside a J-beta primer mix, a sample-barcoded 5' primer served in a second PCR lasting roughly 7 to 12 cycles. A template-switch adaptor that had 12 random nucleotides put a tag on each cDNA molecule. TCRdb processed the 5' RACE reads anew with MiXCR; each CDR3 protein has one entry. The sample lists approximately 1.5 million distinct CDR3 sequences, roughly 43% seen once, with about 4% in the top ten. A remark on this clonotype: Its antigen is currently unknown.

Regarding the study as a whole: Naive T cell percentage by flow cytometry tracked strongly with beta diversity.

Trimming cost V 8 bases and J 0 bases, with 7 bases left between them. The CDR3 totals 13 residues. This receptor was identified in a woman aged 18-29 years in good health. The genes are TRBV12-3 or TRBV12-4 and TRBJ2-2, with D perhaps matching TRBD1 (6 bases). Sequencing input: blood. CDR3 region: CASRDTNTGELFF. The CDR3 DNA is TGTGCCAGCCGGGACACGAACACCGGGGAGCTGTTTTTT.